The rows below give T cell receptor beta chains drawn from one sample of a study of blood T cell repertoires in COVID-19. TCRdb's copy holds only in-frame clones and misses some; the assay was immunoSEQ multiplex PCR. Among around 370,000 clones listed, more than 75% were seen once. Sequenced sample: PBMCs or T cells enriched from blood (not recorded which). The receptors derive from a woman between 18 and 29 years old who had recovered from COVID-19. Each CDR3 is given with its conserved first and last residue. D genes are given only for firm matches. Clone size is stated in some rows and not others, as once, few, many or a class when expanded.

cdr3_nt cdr3_aa clone_size j_call d_call v_call
TGTGCCACCAGTGATCCTACAGGGTCGGGCAATCAGCCCCAGCATTTT CATSDPTGSGNQPQHF . TRBJ1-5 . TRBV24-1
TGTGCCAGCAGCTTAGCGCCAGGCCCTGATGAAGCTTTCTTT CASSLAPGPDEAFF . TRBJ1-1 . TRBV7-8
TGCGCCAGCAGCTTGGGGGCAGCTAATGAAAAACTGTTTTTT CASSLGAANEKLFF . TRBJ1-4 . TRBV5-1
TGTGCCAGCAGCCCGAGCGAAGGGAGGAACTACAATGAGCAGTTCTTC CASSPSEGRNYNEQFF . TRBJ2-1 . TRBV7-9
TGTGCCACCAGCAAGAGGAGACTAGCGGGGGGTCTCCAAGAGACCCAGTACTTC CATSKRRLAGGLQETQYF . TRBJ2-5 TRBD2 TRBV15
TGTGCCTGGAGTGGGGGCAAAGAGAACACTGAAGCTTTCTTT CAWSGGKENTEAFF . TRBJ1-1 . TRBV30
TGTGCCAGCAGTAATACGGGAGCGGCCGAGCAGTACTTC CASSNTGAAEQYF . TRBJ2-7 . TRBV6-5
TGTGCCAGCAGCCAAGATAGCTGGGACCAAGAGACCCAGTACTTC CASSQDSWDQETQYF . TRBJ2-5 . TRBV3-1/TRBV3-2
TGTGCCACCTCGCTGGGCAGGGGGAACACTGAAGCTTTCTTT CATSLGRGNTEAFF . TRBJ1-1 . TRBV28
TGCAGCGGGTCCCGGGACAGGGCATCCGAGCAGTACTTC CSGSRDRASEQYF . TRBJ2-7 TRBD1 TRBV29-1
TGCAGCATCTGGGACAGGGCTAACTATGGCTACACCTTC CSIWDRANYGYTF . TRBJ1-2 TRBD1 TRBV29-1
TGTGCCAGCAGTTACTCTTCCGGACTAGCATCTGATACGCAGTATTTT CASSYSSGLASDTQYF few TRBJ2-3 TRBD2 TRBV6-2/TRBV6-3
TGTGCCAGCAGCGCCGGCGGGGGGGGGACCCGTAATGAAAAACTGTTTTTT CASSAGGGGTRNEKLFF . TRBJ1-4 . TRBV9
TGCGCCAGCAGGTCTACCTTTGGGGCTACTGAAGCTTTCTTT CASRSTFGATEAFF . TRBJ1-1 . TRBV10-2
TGTGCCAGCAGTTTACAGGTTCCCCGGGGGTCACCCCTCCACTTT CASSLQVPRGSPLHF . TRBJ1-6 . TRBV28
TGTGCCAGCAGCGGAGCGGGGAGCACTGAAGCTTTCTTT CASSGAGSTEAFF . TRBJ1-1 . TRBV11-2
TGTGCCAGCAGCCCACTACAGGTTCGCACTGAAGCTTTCTTT CASSPLQVRTEAFF once TRBJ1-1 . TRBV13
TGCGCCAGCAGCTTGGAGGCAGGGACATACAATGAGCAGTTCTTC CASSLEAGTYNEQFF . TRBJ2-1 . TRBV5-1
TGTGCCAGCAGTCCCAACACGGCAGGCTTTAATTCACCCCTCCACTTT CASSPNTAGFNSPLHF . TRBJ1-6 . TRBV7-9
TGTGCCAGCATTCCCGGACAGGGGAATGGCTACACCTTC CASIPGQGNGYTF . TRBJ1-2 TRBD1 TRBV7-9
TGTGCCTGGAGTGTATCAGGGTACCCCGGGGAGCTGTTTTTT CAWSVSGYPGELFF . TRBJ2-2 . TRBV30
TGTGCCAGCAGCGTACTCAGCGGGGGGGCCTCCTACAATGAGCAGTTCTTC CASSVLSGGASYNEQFF . TRBJ2-1 TRBD2 TRBV9
TGTGCCAGCAGTTCATGGGGCCCCGGGACAGGGAGAGCTGGGGCCAACGTCCTGACTTTC CASSSWGPGTGRAGANVLTF . TRBJ2-6 TRBD1 TRBV27
TGTGCCGGATCCGGGGGGGTGCAGTTCTTC CAGSGGVQFF . TRBJ2-1 TRBD2 TRBV13
TGTGCCAGCAGCCCCCTTTTCGCTGAAGCTTTCTTT CASSPLFAEAFF . TRBJ1-1 . TRBV7-9
TGCGCCAGCAGCCAAGATCCCTTACAACCATTCTATGGCTACACCTTC CASSQDPLQPFYGYTF . TRBJ1-2 . TRBV4-1
TGCGCCAGCAGCCACCCGGGACAGGGGCTCCACGAGCAGTACTTC CASSHPGQGLHEQYF . TRBJ2-7 TRBD1 TRBV4-1
TGTGCCAGTAGTATAGATCGTGTGGCCAGCGCGCTCGGCTACACCTTC CASSIDRVASALGYTF . TRBJ1-2 . TRBV19
TGCGCCAGCAGCCAAGGACCTGGGACAGGGGGCCGGGGGCAGTTCTTC CASSQGPGTGGRGQFF . TRBJ2-1 TRBD1 TRBV4-3
TGTGCCTGGGGGCTCAGGGTTAGCTATGGCTACACCTTC CAWGLRVSYGYTF . TRBJ1-2 . TRBV30
TGTGCCTACCGACAAACAGGAGTGGAGACCCAGTACTTC CAYRQTGVETQYF . TRBJ2-5 . TRBV30
TGTGCCAGTAGTATAACCCGACAGGGGTTTTTCGCAGATACGCAGTATTTT CASSITRQGFFADTQYF . TRBJ2-3 TRBD1 TRBV19
TGTGCCAGCAGACTCGGAGCTGGAAACACCATATATTTT CASRLGAGNTIYF . TRBJ1-3 . TRBV25-1
TGTGCCAGCAGTACGGCTGGGGGCTTAACTGGCGGCTACACCTTC CASSTAGGLTGGYTF . TRBJ1-2 . TRBV9
TGCAGCGTCCGTATTTCGACGGGGGGAGCCACTGAAGCTTTCTTT CSVRISTGGATEAFF . TRBJ1-1 . TRBV29-1
TGTGCCAGCAGCTTAGAAGCCCCGGGACTGGCGAACACTGAAGCTTTCTTT CASSLEAPGLANTEAFF . TRBJ1-1 . TRBV11-2
TGTGCCAGCAGCTCCCGGGACAGGAACACTGAAGCTTTCTTT CASSSRDRNTEAFF once TRBJ1-1 TRBD1 TRBV11-2
TGCGCCAGCAGCTCGCGGGTCCCCAGGAACTATGGCTACACCTTC CASSSRVPRNYGYTF . TRBJ1-2 . TRBV5-1
TGTGCCAGCAGTTACTCGTCAGGGGTCTCTGAAGCTTTCTTT CASSYSSGVSEAFF . TRBJ1-1 . TRBV6-5
TGCGCCAGCAGCTTGGATCTGGGTCCAGGGGGAAACACCATATATTTT CASSLDLGPGGNTIYF . TRBJ1-3 . TRBV5-1
TGTGCCAGCAGTGCGACTAGCGGGGCCCGCGAGCTCCTAGGCGAGCAGTACTTC CASSATSGARELLGEQYF . TRBJ2-7 TRBD2 TRBV6-2/TRBV6-3
TGTGCCAGCAGCCCCGGTTATACCCGATATAATTCACCCCTCCACTTT CASSPGYTRYNSPLHF . TRBJ1-6 . TRBV5-8
TGCGCCAGCAGCTGGCGGGGAGGGAATGGTAACGAGCAGTACTTC CASSWRGGNGNEQYF . TRBJ2-7 TRBD2 TRBV5-1
TGCAGCGTTAAAGGGGAGGGGGGTCAGCCCCAGCATTTT CSVKGEGGQPQHF . TRBJ1-5 . TRBV29-1
TGTGCCAGCAGTTTCCCCCGACTAGCGGATATTTCAGATACGCAGTATTTT CASSFPRLADISDTQYF . TRBJ2-3 TRBD2 TRBV28
TGTGCCTGGCAGGGGGTGATAGAGACCCAGTACTTC CAWQGVIETQYF . TRBJ2-5 TRBD1 TRBV30